This TCR beta chain was observed in a study of cytomegalovirus exposure and HLA in healthy donors. Study background: In a later analysis, the approximately 110 validation repertoires were reported to have used the same platform as the 600 to 800 first-cohort repertoires.

Study-level findings and limits: Subsequent analysis revealed that first-cohort TCR clusters tended to co-occur in the approximately 120 validation repertoires. Through in vitro validation, a few CMV-associated chains were shown to be specific for CMV antigens.

With regard to this clone: Its antigen remains unknown.

Trimming pared 4 bases from V and 0 bases from J, leaving 12 bases between. Germline CDR1 is LNHDA and CDR2 is SQIVND (reference sequence). This CDR3 comprises 16 residues. Sequencing used immunoSEQ multiplex PCR; TCRdb keeps in-frame clones, though not all of them. The sample contains approximately 260,000 clones, around 87% of which appear only once. This chain joins TRBV19 and TRBJ2-2; D might be TRBD1 (7 bases). The specimen was PBMCs. The clonotype comes from a woman younger than 45 in good health and CMV-seropositive. This chain's CDR3 is CASSSQGGTNTGELFF. CDR3 DNA: TGTGCCAGTAGTAGCCAGGGGGGCACGAACACCGGGGAGCTGTTTTTT.